This TCR beta chain was obtained from a study of Ad26.COV2.S vaccination and SARS-CoV-2 variants. Study-wide results and limits: Reportedly, spike-specific CD8+ and CD4+ T cell responses achieved substantial breadth once vaccination had taken place.

Using immunoSEQ multiplex PCR, the repertoire was profiled, and TCRdb retains in-frame clones only, with some absent. Among fewer than 500,000 clones listed, 80% to 95% were seen once. Treatment in this sample: around 19 received Ad26.COV2.S at low or high dose, single or two shots; about 5 received placebo; per-sample allocation not given. Sampling took place 63 days after the first vaccine or placebo injection. Notes on this clone: Its antigen is not known.

In germline, CDR1 is SGHTA, CDR2 FQGNSA. The CDR3 is 13 amino acids. J gave up 1 base and V 7 bases, and 4 bases lay outside the gene matches. The sequenced sample was peripheral blood, obtained in a trial of Ad26.COV2.S vaccine versus placebo. The chain is built from TRBV7-2 and TRBJ2-7; TRBD1 matches at 7 bases. This receptor was taken from a person aged 18-60 years who received the Ad26.COV2.S COVID-19 vaccine or a placebo. The CDR3 DNA is TGTGCCAGCATCCTACAGGGGTCCTACGAGCAGTACTTC. Protein: CASILQGSYEQYF.